These 6 T cell receptor beta chains were all obtained from the same sample, sequenced in a study of cytomegalovirus exposure and HLA in healthy donors. Primers for the PCR totalled 60 Vbeta and 13 Jbeta. Profiling relied on immunoSEQ multiplex PCR, and the TCRdb table lists in-frame clones only, not all of them. The table includes roughly 100,000 clones, around 60% detected once. Sequenced input: PBMCs. These receptors were collected from a man aged 25-45 years in good health and CMV-seropositive.

This clone has a single count. The chain couples TRBV5-1 to TRBJ2-1; TRBD2 aligns across 7 bases. Germline V gives CDR1 SGHRS, CDR2 YFSETQ. The junction had 5 bases not matched to a gene; V was cut back by 0 bases and J by 2 bases. The CDR3 sequence is 16 residues long. CDR3 protein: CASSLATAGAYNEQFF. In nucleotides, the CDR3 is TGCGCCAGCAGCTTGGCCACGGCGGGGGCCTACAATGAGCAGTTCTTC.

This clone has just a few counts. The chain has TRBV5-1 and TRBJ1-2; D is perhaps TRBD1 (5 bases). The CDR3 is 14 residues long. CDR1 is SGHRS and CDR2 is YFSETQ in the germline V gene. V was clipped by 4 bases and J by 4 bases, with 14 bases between them. CDR3 DNA sequence: TGCGCCAGCAGCCCCCGGGAGGGGTCCTATGGCTACACCTTC. It yields the protein CASSPREGSYGYTF.

V and J are TRBV30 and TRBJ1-1; TRBD1 might be the D (5 bases). V was pared by 5 bases and J by 6 bases, with 13 bases between. This CDR3 spans 12 amino acids. Germline V gene lookup returns CDR1 GTSNPN and CDR2 SVGIG (reference sequence). The DNA of the CDR3 is TGTGCCTGGGGCCACTTGGGGCCTGAAGCTTTCTTT. This codes for CAWGHLGPEAFF.

This chain links TRBV5-8 with TRBJ2-6; maybe TRBD1 (5 bases). The germline CDR1 and CDR2 sequences are SGHTS and YDEGEE. V lost 1 base and J lost 2, with 16 bases in between. The CDR3 length is 18 residues. The CDR3 DNA is TGTGCCAGCAGCTTGAGGGGATCCTGGTTACCTGGGGCCAACGTCCTGACTTTC. This codes for CASSLRGSWLPGANVLTF.

The rearrangement uses TRBV6-5 and TRBJ1-2, with D hard to call. V lost 4 bases to trimming and J lost 5 bases, with 17 bases between them. The CDR3 contains 15 residues. Germline assignment: CDR1 MNHEY and CDR2 SVGAGI. The CDR3: CASSSDLETEYGYTF. The CDR3 nucleotides are TGTGCCAGCAGTTCCGACCTCGAGACTGAGTATGGCTACACCTTC.

The chain couples TRBV9 to TRBJ2-7; D may be TRBD2 (6 bases). The germline gives CDR1 SGDLS, CDR2 YYNGEE. V was shortened by 10 bases and J by 5 bases, with 19 bases between the two germline ends. The CDR3 is made up of 13 amino acids. CDR3: CASAPGRLDEQYF. The CDR3 region has the DNA TGTGCCTCGGCGCCGGGGAGGTTAGACGAGCAGTACTTC.